These 8 T cell receptor beta chains came from one sample sequenced in a study of T cell responses to AZD1222 COVID-19 vaccine. Profiled with immunoSEQ multiplex PCR; TCRdb holds only in-frame clones, not every one. The sample includes some 120,000 clones, 88% of them seen just once. The sample consisted of peripheral blood, taken on day 0 of AZD1222 vaccination. These TCRs come from an adult in good health.

J is TRBJ2-1 and V is TRBV9, with D possibly being TRBD1 (5 bases). The CDR3 is 15 residues long. Germline V CDR1 and CDR2: SGDLS, YYNGEE. V lost 2 bases to trimming and J lost 5 bases, with 14 bases between them. The CDR3 region has the DNA TGTGCCAGCAGCGTCACTGGGGCGGTACACAATGAGCAGTTCTTC. It codes for CASSVTGAVHNEQFF.

This clone was seen just once. This chain joins TRBV12-5 and TRBJ2-3, with TRBD2 matching over 14 bases. This CDR3 region has 20 residues. Per the germline V gene, CDR1 is LGHNT and CDR2 is FRNRAP. V was clipped by 1 base and J by 3 bases; unmatched bases: 12. The CDR3 sequence is CASGLGQSGLAGEGTDTQYF. The CDR3 coding sequence is TGTGCTAGTGGTTTGGGCCAATCGGGACTAGCGGGGGAGGGAACAGATACGCAGTATTTT.

This chain uses TRBV24-1 with TRBJ2-2; D unclear. This CDR3 has 13 residues. The V gene's germline CDR1 is KGHDR and CDR2 SFDVKD. Trimming cost V 4 bases and J 5 bases, with 7 bases left between them. For the CDR3, the DNA is TGTGCCACCAGTGAACCAAATACCGGGGAGCTGTTTTTT. It is translated as CATSEPNTGELFF.

This clone has a single count. The rearrangement uses TRBV4-2 and TRBJ1-2; D possibly corresponds to TRBD1 (6 bases). V was cut by 4 bases and J by 3 bases, with 15 bases left in between. Germline V gene sequence: CDR1 LGHNA, CDR2 YNFKEQ. The CDR3 runs to 15 residues. The CDR3 loop reads CASSRQGSDDYGYTF. Here the CDR3 DNA reads TGTGCCAGCAGCCGGCAGGGGTCCGACGACTATGGCTACACCTTC.

This chain connects TRBV4-3 to TRBJ2-4; TRBD1 aligns across 10 bases. This CDR3 contains 17 residues. Germline CDR1 LGHNA, CDR2 YSLEER. Trimming at V came to 1 base and at J to 4 bases, leaving 7 bases not matched to a gene. Here the CDR3 reads CASSQVGTGVQKNIQYF. DNA of the CDR3: TGCGCCAGCAGCCAAGTCGGGACAGGGGTTCAGAAAAACATTCAGTACTTC.

The rearrangement joins TRBV7-3 to TRBJ2-1; D tentatively reads TRBD1 or TRBD2 (5 bases each). This CDR3 has 16 residues. Germline CDR1 is SGHTA and CDR2 is FQGTGA. Trimming left V 5 bases short and J 6 bases short, with 20 bases between. The CDR3 reads CASSPRPGPAGNEQFF. For the CDR3, the DNA is TGTGCCAGCAGCCCCCGCCCGGGGCCCGCCGGCAATGAGCAGTTCTTC. Using reference TRBV7-3 and TRBJ2-1 for the parts outside the CDR3, the full variable domain is GAGVSQTPSNKVTEKGKYVELRCDPISGHTALYWYRQSLGQGPEFLIYFQGTGAADDSGLPNDRFFAVRPEGSVSTLKIQRTERGDSAVYLCASSPRPGPAGNEQFFGPGTRLTVL.

The chain is built from TRBV28 and TRBJ2-4; 10 nucleotides align to TRBD1. J was trimmed by 5 bases and V by 4 bases; bases with no gene match: 5. The CDR3 contains 15 residues. CDR1 MDHEN and CDR2 SYDVKM come from the germline V gene. CDR3 sequence (DNA): TGTGCCAGCAGTTCCCCCGGGACAGGGGAAAACATTCAGTACTTC. It translates to CASSSPGTGENIQYF.

This clone was picked up one time. The gene calls are TRBV4-1 and TRBJ1-6; D perhaps matches TRBD1 (6 bases). Trimming took off 1 base at V and 0 bases at J, with 16 bases between the two ends. The CDR3 runs 19 residues. Germline CDR1 is MGHRA and CDR2 is YSYEKL. CDR3 amino acids: CASSQAVDSSRSYNSPLHF. CDR3 bases: TGCGCCAGCAGCCAAGCTGTGGACAGTAGCCGCTCCTATAATTCACCCCTCCACTTT.